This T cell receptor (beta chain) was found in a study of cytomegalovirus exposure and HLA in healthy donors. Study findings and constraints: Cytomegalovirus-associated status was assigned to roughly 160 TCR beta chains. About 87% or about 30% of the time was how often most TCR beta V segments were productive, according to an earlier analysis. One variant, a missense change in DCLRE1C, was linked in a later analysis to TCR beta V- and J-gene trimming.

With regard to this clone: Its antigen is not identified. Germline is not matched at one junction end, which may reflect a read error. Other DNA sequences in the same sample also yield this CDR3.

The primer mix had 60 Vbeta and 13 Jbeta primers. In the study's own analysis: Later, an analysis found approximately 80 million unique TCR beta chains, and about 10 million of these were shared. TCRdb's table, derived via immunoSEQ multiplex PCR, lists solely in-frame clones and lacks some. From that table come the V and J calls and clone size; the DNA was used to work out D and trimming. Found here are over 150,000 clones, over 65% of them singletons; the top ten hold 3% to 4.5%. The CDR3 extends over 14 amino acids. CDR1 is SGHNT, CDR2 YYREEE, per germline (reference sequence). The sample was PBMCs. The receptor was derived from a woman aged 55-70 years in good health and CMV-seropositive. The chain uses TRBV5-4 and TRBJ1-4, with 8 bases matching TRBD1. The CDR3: CASSSGRGLEKLFF. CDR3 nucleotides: TGCGCCAGCAGCTCTGGCAGGGGGCTTGAAAAACTGTTTTTT.